The T cell receptor beta chain under discussion was sequenced for a study of read filtering for tumor transcriptome and immune sequencing. From 350 to 500 ng of RNA, a library with molecular barcoded alpha/delta and beta/gamma adaptors was made. Using its own MiXCR run on the reads, TCRdb lists one record per CDR3 protein. Counted here are 50,000 to 65,000 distinct CDR3 sequences, around an eighth occurring once; the ten biggest clones make up approximately 16%. This clonotype occurred many times. This CDR3 is built from 12 residues. Trimming left V 2 bases short and J 7 bases short, with 9 bases between. Germline V gives CDR1 SGHRS, CDR2 YFSETQ.

The sequencing input was a population of CD138-negative cells sorted from bone marrow. The receptor was derived from a donor at least 40 years old with multiple myeloma. The chain joins TRBV5-1 to TRBJ1-1; D is perhaps TRBD1 (5 bases). The CDR3 DNA reads TGCGCCAGCAGCTTCTTGGGGGTTGAAGCTTTCTTT. Translation gives CASSFLGVEAFF.